The clone carrying this T cell receptor beta chain came up many times. The length of the CDR3 is 13 residues. V gave up 0 bases and J gave up 3 bases, with 5 bases separating them. Germline V gives CDR1 LGHNA, CDR2 YSLEER. Both 60 Vbeta primers and 13 Jbeta primers went into the PCR. Clones were read by immunoSEQ multiplex PCR, and TCRdb kept only the in-frame ones, dropping some. The sample consists of some 140,000 clones, around 77% of them appearing once. The data stem from a study of cytomegalovirus exposure and HLA in healthy donors. The receptor was derived from a man aged 50 to 59 in good health and CMV-seronegative. The chain links TRBV4-3 to TRBJ1-1; TRBD1 might be the D (5 bases). Material for sequencing was PBMCs. The CDR3: CASSQDRDTEAFF. The DNA of the CDR3 is TGCGCCAGCAGCCAAGACAGGGACACTGAAGCTTTCTTT.